The 5 T cell receptor beta chains in this list originate from one sample, sequenced in a study of vaccination and CD4 T cells after COVID-19. CD4+ T cells that had been cultured provided DNA sequenced with the Oncomine TCR Beta short-read assay. TCRdb itself ran the PCR reads through MiXCR, one entry per CDR3 protein. The sample includes thousands of distinct CDR3 sequences, about three fifths of them seen just once. This sample's treatment: approximately nine-day PBMC culture with coronavirus spike peptide pools or control peptides (ViraFEST assay). Their specific antigens are unknown. The input for sequencing was cultured CD4+ T cells from blood, taken after SARS-CoV-2 vaccination. These receptors were obtained from a human donor with COVID-19.

The chain recombines TRBV6-5 with TRBJ1-1; the D gene is possibly TRBD1 (6 bases). The CDR3 totals 14 residues. The germline V gene has CDR1 MNHEY and CDR2 SVGAGI. V lost 2 bases, J lost 5 bases, and 12 bases lay in between. The CDR3 region is CASSYIQGETEAFF. CDR3 nucleotide sequence: TGTGCCAGCAGTTACATACAGGGAGAGACTGAAGCTTTCTTT.

The J gene is TRBJ2-3, the V gene TRBV6-1; D possibly corresponds to TRBD2 (5 bases). V lost 2 bases to trimming and J lost 8 bases, with 20 bases between them. Germline V gene sequence: CDR1 MNHNS, CDR2 SASEGT. The CDR3 contains 16 residues. CDR3 DNA sequence: TGTGCCAGCAGTGAATCCATTAGCGCCCTATATTCTACGCAGTATTTT. Protein product: CASSESISALYSTQYF.

CDR3 sequence reads: CASRTGVNQPQHF. The CDR3 bases are TGTGCCAGCAGGACAGGGGTCAATCAGCCCCAGCATTTT. This rearrangement joins TRBV6-1 to TRBJ1-5; 8 positions match TRBD1. The CDR3 totals 13 residues. J lost 3 bases, V lost 6 bases, and 1 base had no gene match. Germline V gives CDR1 MNHNS, CDR2 SASEGT.

The genes are TRBV20-1 and TRBJ1-4; D is uncertain. The CDR3 sequence is 12 residues long. The V end lost 3 bases, the J end lost 7 bases, and 9 bases lay between the germline ends. The germline V gene has CDR1 DFQATT and CDR2 SNEGSKA (reference sequence). For the CDR3, the DNA is TGCAGTGCTAGGGCCAGGACTGAAAAACTGTTTTTT. Its protein product is CSARARTEKLFF.

J is TRBJ1-2 and V is TRBV7-2; 9 positions match TRBD1. Trimming took 2 bases from V and 4 from J; bases not matched to a gene: 5. Per the germline V gene, CDR1 is SGHTA and CDR2 is FQGNSA. This CDR3 contains 15 residues. In DNA, the CDR3 is TGTGCCAGCAGCTTACTCACAGGGGGCATCTATGGCTACACCTTC. Its translation: CASSLLTGGIYGYTF.